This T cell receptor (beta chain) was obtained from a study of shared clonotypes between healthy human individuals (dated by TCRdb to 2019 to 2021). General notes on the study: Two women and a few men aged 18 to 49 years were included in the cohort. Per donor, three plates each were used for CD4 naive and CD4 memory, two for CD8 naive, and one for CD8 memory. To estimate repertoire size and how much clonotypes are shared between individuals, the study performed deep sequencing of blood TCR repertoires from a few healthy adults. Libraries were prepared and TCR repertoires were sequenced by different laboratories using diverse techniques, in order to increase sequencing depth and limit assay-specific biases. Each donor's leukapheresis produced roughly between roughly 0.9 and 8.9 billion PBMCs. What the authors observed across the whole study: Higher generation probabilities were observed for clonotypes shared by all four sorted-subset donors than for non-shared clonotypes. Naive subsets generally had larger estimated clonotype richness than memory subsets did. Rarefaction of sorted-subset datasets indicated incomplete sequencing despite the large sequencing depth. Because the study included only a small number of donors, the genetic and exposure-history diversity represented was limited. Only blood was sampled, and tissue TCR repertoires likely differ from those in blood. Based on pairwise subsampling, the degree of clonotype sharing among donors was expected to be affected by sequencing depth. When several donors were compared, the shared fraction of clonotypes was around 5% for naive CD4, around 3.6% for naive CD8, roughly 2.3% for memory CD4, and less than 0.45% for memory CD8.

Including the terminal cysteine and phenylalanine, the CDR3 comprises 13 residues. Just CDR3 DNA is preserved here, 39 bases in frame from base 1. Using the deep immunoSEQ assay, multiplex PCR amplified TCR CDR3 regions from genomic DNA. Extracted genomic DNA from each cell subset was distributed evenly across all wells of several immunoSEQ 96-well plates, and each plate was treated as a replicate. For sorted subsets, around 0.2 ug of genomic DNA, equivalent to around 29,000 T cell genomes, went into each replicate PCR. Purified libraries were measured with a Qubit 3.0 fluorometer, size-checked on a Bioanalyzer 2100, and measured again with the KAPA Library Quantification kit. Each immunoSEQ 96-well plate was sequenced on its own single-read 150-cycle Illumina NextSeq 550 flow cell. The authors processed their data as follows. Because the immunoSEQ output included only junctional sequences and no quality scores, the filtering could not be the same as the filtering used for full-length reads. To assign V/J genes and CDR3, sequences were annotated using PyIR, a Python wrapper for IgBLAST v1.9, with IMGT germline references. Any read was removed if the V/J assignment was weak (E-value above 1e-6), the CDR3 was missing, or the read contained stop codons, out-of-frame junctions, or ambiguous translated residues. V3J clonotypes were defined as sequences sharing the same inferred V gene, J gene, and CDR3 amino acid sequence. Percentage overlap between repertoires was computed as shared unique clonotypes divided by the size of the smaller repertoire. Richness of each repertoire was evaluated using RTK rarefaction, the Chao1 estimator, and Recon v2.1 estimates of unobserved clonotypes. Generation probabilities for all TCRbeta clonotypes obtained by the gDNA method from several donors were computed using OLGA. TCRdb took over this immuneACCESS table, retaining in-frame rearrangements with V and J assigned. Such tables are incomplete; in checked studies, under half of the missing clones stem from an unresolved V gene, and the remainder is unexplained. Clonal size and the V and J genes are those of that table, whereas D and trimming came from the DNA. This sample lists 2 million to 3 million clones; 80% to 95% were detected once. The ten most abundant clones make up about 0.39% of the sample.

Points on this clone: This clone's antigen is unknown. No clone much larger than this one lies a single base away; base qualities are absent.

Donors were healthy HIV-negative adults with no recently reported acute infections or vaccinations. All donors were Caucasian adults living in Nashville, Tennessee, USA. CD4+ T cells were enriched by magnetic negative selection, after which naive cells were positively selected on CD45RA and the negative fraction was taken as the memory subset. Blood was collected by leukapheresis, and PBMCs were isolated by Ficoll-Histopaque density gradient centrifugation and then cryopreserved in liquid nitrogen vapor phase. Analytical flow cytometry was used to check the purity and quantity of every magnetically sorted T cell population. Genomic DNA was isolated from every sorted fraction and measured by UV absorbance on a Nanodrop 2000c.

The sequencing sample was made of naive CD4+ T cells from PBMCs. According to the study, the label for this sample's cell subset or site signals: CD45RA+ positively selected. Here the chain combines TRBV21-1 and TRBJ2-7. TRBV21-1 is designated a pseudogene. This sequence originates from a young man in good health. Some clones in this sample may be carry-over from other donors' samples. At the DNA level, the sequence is TGTGCCAGCGGGGTCCACCCAGCCTACGAGCAGTACTTC. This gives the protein CASGVHPAYEQYF.